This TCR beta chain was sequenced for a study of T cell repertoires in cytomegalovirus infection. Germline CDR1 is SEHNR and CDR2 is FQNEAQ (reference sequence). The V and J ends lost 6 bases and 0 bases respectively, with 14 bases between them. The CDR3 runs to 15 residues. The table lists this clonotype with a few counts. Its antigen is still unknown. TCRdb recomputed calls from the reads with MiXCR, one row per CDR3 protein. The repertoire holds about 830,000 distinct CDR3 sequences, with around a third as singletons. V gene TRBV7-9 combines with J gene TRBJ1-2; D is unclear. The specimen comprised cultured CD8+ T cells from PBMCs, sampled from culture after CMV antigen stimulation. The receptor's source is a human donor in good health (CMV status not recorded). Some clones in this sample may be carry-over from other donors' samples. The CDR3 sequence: CASRPNSFANYGYTF. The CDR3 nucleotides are TGTGCCAGCAGACCCAACAGTTTTGCTAACTATGGCTACACCTTC.